Presented here are 20 T cell receptor beta chains from one specimen sequenced in a study of cytomegalovirus exposure and HLA in healthy donors. Primers: 60 Vbeta forward and 13 Jbeta reverse. Assay: immunoSEQ multiplex PCR; the TCRdb copy retains only in-frame clones and omits some. The sample has 200,000 to 250,000 clones; 81% are singletons. The source material was PBMCs. These receptors were collected from an older woman in good health and CMV-seropositive.

The chain has TRBV7-2 and TRBJ1-5; TRBD1 aligns across 7 bases. CDR1 and CDR2 (germline): SGHTA, FQGNSA. The CDR3 contains 12 residues. J was trimmed by 9 bases and V by 4 bases; bases with no gene match: 3. This CDR3 reads CASSSPGGPQHF. In DNA, the CDR3 is TGTGCCAGCAGCTCCCCAGGGGGGCCCCAGCATTTT.

The V and J genes are TRBV6-5 and TRBJ1-3; unclear D gene. Trimming cost V 7 bases and J 2 bases, with 12 bases left between them. This CDR3 has 14 amino acids. Germline CDR1 is MNHEY and CDR2 is SVGAGI. The CDR3 sequence is CASNGGSPGNTIYF. The CDR3, as DNA: TGTGCCAGCAATGGAGGTTCCCCTGGAAACACCATATATTTT.

This rearrangement joins TRBV5-4 to TRBJ1-1; TRBD1 might be the D (6 bases). The CDR3 extends over 12 amino acids. The ends were cut back, 5 bases at V and 1 base at J, with 6 bases in the middle. Germline V gene data show CDR1 as SGHNT and CDR2 as YYREEE (reference sequence). CDR3 sequence (DNA): TGTGCCAGCAGGACAGGGAACACTGAAGCTTTCTTT. Amino acids: CASRTGNTEAFF. Full variable domain (missing parts from reference TRBV5-4 and TRBJ1-1): ETGVTQSPTHLIKTRGQQVTLRCSSQSGHNTVSWYQQALGQGPQFIFQYYREEENGRGNFPPRFSGLQFPNYSSELNVNALELDDSALYLCASRTGNTEAFFGQGTRLTVV.

The CDR3 DNA reads as TGTGCCAGCAGGGACAGGGGGAACACTGAAGCTTTCTTT. Translated, it gives CASRDRGNTEAFF. This chain joins TRBV2 and TRBJ1-1, with TRBD1 matching 9 bases. The V and J ends lost 6 bases and 1 base, in that order; junction bases with no gene match: 0. The CDR3 has 13 amino acids. Germline assignment: CDR1 SNHLY and CDR2 FYNNEI. Supplemented by reference TRBV2 and TRBJ1-1, the full variable domain reads EPEVTQTPSHQVTQMGQEVILRCVPISNHLYFYWYRQILGQKVEFLVSFYNNEISEKSEIFDDQFSVERPDGSNFTLKIRSTKLEDSAMYFCASRDRGNTEAFFGQGTRLTVV.

This clone was detected only once. The chain combines TRBV9 with TRBJ1-2; 7 positions match TRBD1. Germline CDR1 is SGDLS and CDR2 is YYNGEE. V shed 3 bases, J shed 5 bases, and the junction held 13 bases outside the gene matches. The CDR3 is 16 amino acids. The CDR3 loop reads CASSERGRQWGYGYTF. The CDR3 nucleotides are TGTGCCAGCAGCGAGAGGGGGCGACAGTGGGGATATGGCTACACCTTC.

The chain has TRBV10-2 and TRBJ1-5; D is perhaps TRBD1 (5 bases). Germline CDR1 is WSHSY and CDR2 is SAAADI. This CDR3 has 13 amino acids. Between the trimmed V and J ends, which lost 4 bases and 4 bases, there was a span of 8 bases. In DNA form, the CDR3 reads TGCGCCAGCAGTGTGGGGGGAAATCAGCCCCAGCATTTT. This sequence encodes CASSVGGNQPQHF.

The CDR3 region is CASSLAGGNYGYTF. CDR3 sequence (DNA): TGCGCCAGCAGCTTGGCGGGTGGTAACTATGGCTACACCTTC. V usage is TRBV5-1 and J usage is TRBJ1-2; no firm D call. V lost 0 bases and J 1 base, leaving 7 bases between the germline ends. The CDR3 is 14 amino acids. In germline, CDR1 is SGHRS, CDR2 YFSETQ.

The chain carries TRBV7-2 and TRBJ2-6; D remains unclear. Per germline, CDR1 SGHTA and CDR2 FQGNSA. V dropped 2 bases and J dropped 0 bases, with 5 bases sitting between them. The CDR3 is made up of 15 amino acids. The CDR3 spells CASSLLASGANVLTF. In DNA, the CDR3 is TGTGCCAGCAGCTTATTGGCCTCTGGGGCCAACGTCCTGACTTTC.

V and J are TRBV18 and TRBJ2-2, with TRBD1 identical over 9 bases. The CDR3 is 16 amino acids. Trimming removed 1 base from V and 3 bases from J; junction bases left unmatched: 3. The V gene's germline CDR1 is KGHSH and CDR2 LQKENI. In DNA, the CDR3 is TGTGCCAGCTCACCACTCACAGGGGGCGACACCGGGGAGCTGTTTTTT. This translates into CASSPLTGGDTGELFF. Based on the CDR3 plus reference TRBV18 and TRBJ2-2, the full variable domain is NAGVMQNPRHLVRRRGQEARLRCSPMKGHSHVYWYRQLPEEGLKFMVYLQKENIIDESGMPKERFSAEFPKEGPSILRIQQVVRGDSAAYFCASSPLTGGDTGELFFGEGSRLTVL.

This clone was detected only once. The rearrangement uses TRBV13 and TRBJ2-5, with a tentative D call TRBD1 (6 bases). Between the trimmed V and J ends, which lost 3 bases and 3 bases, there was a span of 8 bases. There are 13 residues in the CDR3. Germline values: CDR1 PRHDT, CDR2 FYEKMQ (reference sequence). The CDR3 coding sequence is TGTGCCAGCAGCTTTCGACAGGAAGAGACCCAGTACTTC. Protein sequence: CASSFRQEETQYF.

CDR3 amino acids: CAWSATGTSIWEQYF. CDR3 sequence (DNA): TGTGCCTGGAGTGCGACAGGGACGAGCATTTGGGAGCAGTACTTC. V and J are TRBV30 and TRBJ2-7; TRBD1 aligns across 7 bases. CDR3 length: 15 residues. Germline CDR1 GTSNPN, CDR2 SVGIG (reference sequence). The V and J ends lost 1 base and 7 bases, in that order; junction bases with no gene match: 13.

The J gene is TRBJ2-5, the V gene TRBV10-3; perhaps TRBD1 as D (5 bases). Germline V CDR1 and CDR2: ENHRY, SYGVKD. CDR3 size: 13 residues. V was trimmed by 11 bases and J by 2 bases, leaving 15 bases between them. The DNA of the CDR3 is TGTGCCGCAAGTGGGGCCCCTCAAGAGACCCAGTACTTC. Translating gives CAASGAPQETQYF.

This clone was observed a few times. This sequence joins TRBV7-9 and TRBJ2-5; possibly TRBD2 for D (6 bases). From germline, CDR1 is SEHNR and CDR2 FQNEAQ (reference sequence). V was shortened by 1 base and J by 11 bases, with 20 bases between the two germline ends. The CDR3 totals 15 residues. As DNA, the CDR3 is TGTGCCAGCAGCTTAGTACCGGAATTGGGAGGTGAGCAGTACTTC. Translating gives CASSLVPELGGEQYF.

Here the CDR3 reads CASSISRQVQAQPQHF. For the CDR3, the DNA is TGTGCCAGTAGTATCTCCCGACAGGTTCAAGCTCAGCCCCAGCATTTT. The V gene is TRBV19, the J gene TRBJ1-5; D might be TRBD1 (6 bases). The V gene's germline CDR1 is LNHDA and CDR2 SQIVND (reference sequence). The V end lost 3 bases, the J end lost 6 bases, and 18 bases lay between the germline ends. CDR3 length: 16 residues.

The V gene is TRBV18, the J gene TRBJ1-1; 9 nucleotides line up with TRBD1. V shed 4 bases, J shed 1 base, and the junction held 4 bases outside the gene matches. Germline V gene sequence: CDR1 KGHSH, CDR2 LQKENI. The CDR3 totals 15 residues. The CDR3: CASSRETGGNTEAFF. As DNA, the CDR3 is TGTGCCAGCTCACGGGAGACAGGGGGGAACACTGAAGCTTTCTTT.

The chain recombines TRBV2 with TRBJ2-5; D may be TRBD2 (5 bases). The ends were cut back, 0 bases at V and 5 bases at J, with 19 bases in the middle. The CDR3 runs to 17 residues. Germline values: CDR1 SNHLY, CDR2 FYNNEI. This CDR3 reads CASSEAAQEDGLETQYF. The CDR3 DNA reads as TGTGCCAGCAGTGAAGCGGCCCAGGAGGATGGACTGGAGACCCAGTACTTC.

V and J are TRBV19 and TRBJ1-2; the D gene is possibly TRBD1 (5 bases). The CDR3 spans 11 residues. Germline V gives CDR1 LNHDA, CDR2 SQIVND (reference sequence). With 8 bases removed from V and 4 bases from J, the gap between germline ends came to 8 bases. The CDR3 region has the DNA TGTGCCAGTCGACAGACCTATGGCTACACCTTC. Its protein is CASRQTYGYTF.

A single count supports this clone. The rearrangement links TRBV7-2 to TRBJ2-1; 12 bases agree with TRBD2. Trimming cost V 4 bases and J 6 bases; bases outside gene matches: 10. The CDR3 loop spans 17 amino acids. Germline V gene sequence: CDR1 SGHTA, CDR2 FQGNSA. For the CDR3, the DNA is TGTGCCAGCAGCTCGAACCGACTAGCGGGAGCGCTCAATGAGCAGTTCTTC. The encoded protein is CASSSNRLAGALNEQFF.

The rearrangement joins TRBV28 to TRBJ1-2; 8 positions match TRBD1. The CDR3 has 18 residues. In germline, CDR1 is MDHEN, CDR2 SYDVKM. V dropped 1 base and J dropped 3; count of bases not matched to a gene: 13. The CDR3 bases are TGTGCCAGCAGTTTATTCACCGGGACAGGACCCTCTTACTATGGCTACACCTTC. As protein: CASSLFTGTGPSYYGYTF.

The sample holds one count of this clone. This sequence joins TRBV5-1 and TRBJ1-1, with D possibly matching TRBD1 (6 bases). Germline CDR1 reads SGHRS; CDR2 reads YFSETQ. With 0 bases removed from V and 5 bases from J, the gap between germline ends came to 11 bases. CDR3 size: 14 residues. The CDR3 DNA reads as TGCGCCAGCAGCTTGGTCGGACAGCCAACTGAAGCTTTCTTT. Encoded protein: CASSLVGQPTEAFF.